This T cell receptor beta chain was found in a study of blood T cells in healthy people across ages. Looking at the study overall: Using template switching, researchers captured about one barcoded beta molecule for each two T cells. Study results and limitations: Any conclusive comparison of naive versus antigen-experienced cells was prevented by using unsorted PBMCs.

The CDR3 covers 16 residues. Germline V gene lookup returns CDR1 SGHTA and CDR2 FQGNSA. Germline trimming cut 2 bases from V and 6 bases from J; bases unmatched to any gene: 4. This clonotype has a handful of counts. The antigen is undetermined. Through a sample-barcoded 5' primer and a J-beta primer mix, a second PCR was run for roughly 7 to 11 cycles. The template-switch adaptor, which had 12 random nucleotides, put a tag on each cDNA molecule. TCRdb fed the 5' RACE reads into MiXCR, producing one record per CDR3 protein. The sample lists 1.4 million to 1.5 million distinct CDR3 sequences, roughly 45% occurring once. Each donor had 9 to 10 milliliters of peripheral blood drawn.

The sample taken for sequencing was blood. The TCR comes from a woman in her late teens or twenties in good health. This chain connects TRBV7-2 to TRBJ2-1; 13 positions agree with TRBD2. The CDR3 here is CASSLRTSGSANEQFF. CDR3 sequence (DNA): TGTGCCAGCAGCTTACGGACTAGCGGGAGTGCCAATGAGCAGTTCTTC.